This T cell receptor (beta chain) was sequenced in a study of T cells in localized non-small cell lung cancer. Whole-study results and caveats: Clonality peaked in uninvolved adjacent lung rather than tumor. Density of T cells in blood, when higher, went with longer overall survival.

Comments on this clone: Antigen specificity is unknown.

The CDR3 runs 14 residues. In germline, CDR1 is SGHTA, CDR2 FQGNSA. The V and J ends lost 6 bases and 3 bases, in that order; junction bases with no gene match: 7. Sequencing used immunoSEQ multiplex PCR; TCRdb keeps in-frame clones, though not all of them. The sample consists of about 82,000 clones, roughly 80% of them appearing once. The material was PBMCs, obtained before any cancer treatment. This clonotype was sampled from a man aged 40 to 69 with stage II squamous cell lung carcinoma. This sequence joins TRBV7-2 and TRBJ2-7; 8 bases align to TRBD2. The CDR3 DNA reads TGTGCCAGCAGTAAGGTAGCGGGAAACTACGAGCAGTACTTC. The encoded protein is CASSKVAGNYEQYF.